This T cell receptor (beta chain) was obtained from a study of siplizumab effects on memory and regulatory T cells. Here immunoSEQ multiplex PCR was the method, and the copy in TCRdb shows in-frame clones only, minus some. In the table there are more than 85,000 clones, over 80% of which are singletons. To note about this clone: The antigen is not known.

This CDR3 region has 21 residues. Study results and caveats: Proliferating siplizumab-cultured Tregs lacked confirmed suppressive function.

The sample comprised CD4+ T cells sorted from blood. V usage is TRBV21-1 and J usage is TRBJ2-2; the table calls TRBD2, which could not be checked here. TRBV21-1 is assigned pseudogene status. The source is a human donor in good health. The CDR3 coding sequence is TGTGCCAGCAGCACATACTCCGTACTAGCGGGAGACCCGAAATTTGCCGGGGAGCTGTTTTTT. It encodes CASSTYSVLAGDPKFAGELFF.